This TCR beta chain was sequenced in a study of graft-versus-host responses after intestinal transplantation. Whole-study findings and limits: GvH clone levels peaked in circulation, and this peak was associated with early post-transplant HvG declines.

Profiling relied on immunoSEQ multiplex PCR, and the TCRdb table lists in-frame clones only, not all of them. The sample contains over 10,000 clones, 93% of which appear only once. The CDR3 spans 16 residues. Germline lookup yields CDR1 KGHSH and CDR2 LQKENI. The junction had 12 bases not matched to a gene; V was cut back by 2 bases and J by 8 bases. As for this clone: What it recognizes is unknown.

The V and J genes are TRBV18 and TRBJ2-3; 8 bases agree with TRBD2. The source material was PBMCs, sampled 950 to 1,300 days after intestinal transplantation. The TCR was taken from a human patient who received an intestinal transplant, so some T cells may come from the graft donor. The CDR3 sequence: CASSPITSGQGGTQYF. DNA for the CDR3: TGTGCCAGCTCACCAATCACTAGCGGTCAAGGGGGTACGCAGTATTTT.